Detailed here is one TCR beta chain. This entry is derived from a study of blood T cell repertoires in COVID-19. Study summary: Symptom resolution, clearance, or two negative PCRs marked the recovered donors of Cohort 3. Sample material is recorded as cDNA or gDNA derived from T cells, B-cell-depleted T cells, or PBMCs.

Recruits, aged about 18 to 90 years, lived in 24 US areas. The CDR3 length is 14 residues. V was clipped by 2 bases and J by 0 bases, with 8 bases between them. In germline, CDR1 is SGHRS, CDR2 YFSETQ. In the authors' methods: Scientists estimated how many nucleated cells there were by amplifying reference gene primers. Here immunoSEQ multiplex PCR was the method, and the copy in TCRdb shows in-frame clones only, minus some. The V and J calls and clone size are taken from that table; D and trimming were inferred from the DNA. This table holds under 150,000 clones, over 75% found once. This receptor was obtained from a man aged 50-60 years in a cohort exposed to, infected with or recovered from COVID-19 (not recorded which). This rearrangement joins TRBV5-1 to TRBJ1-2, with D hard to call. The sequenced sample consisted of PBMCs or T cells enriched from blood (not recorded which). CDR3 coding DNA: TGCGCCAGCAGCTTACAGAATCCTAACTATGGCTACACCTTC. This sequence encodes CASSLQNPNYGYTF.